These 4 T cell receptor beta chains originate from one sample sequenced in a study of tissue T cells after allogeneic stem cell transplantation. Time point here: mouse harvest day 14 after allogeneic transplant. The graft held 10^6 splenic CD5+ T cells and 10^7 T-cell-depleted bone marrow cells. TCRdb's table, derived via immunoSEQ multiplex PCR, lists solely in-frame clones and lacks some. This sample carries some 9,300 clones, roughly a third of them seen once, and the ten largest clones take approximately 5.3%. The sample taken for sequencing was skin. The source of these receptors is a female BALB/c mouse given C57BL/6 T cells with graft-versus-host disease after an allogeneic hematopoietic cell transplant.

Comments on this clone: Gene names refer to mouse genes. Read data end 1 residue before the CDR3 end; the end is taken from the germline J gene. Other DNA sequences from this sample encode an identical CDR3 as well. The chain couples TRBV26 to TRBJ1-2, with D hard to call. The CDR3 covers 13 residues. From germline, CDR1 is KGHPV and CDR2 FQNQEV (reference sequence). The germline V and J ends were trimmed by 4 bases and 0 bases, with 6 bases remaining between them. Here the CDR3 reads CASSPGANSDYTF. The CDR3 DNA, read in part, is TGTGCCAGCAGTCCTGGGGCAAACTCCGACTACACC.

Comments on this clone: A much larger clone is a single base away; this may be a read error. The gene symbols are mouse symbols. The read finishes 1 residue shy of the CDR3 end, and the germline J gene is used to complete it. The V and J genes are TRBV13-2 and TRBJ1-2; maybe TRBD1 (5 bases). V dropped 5 bases and J dropped 3 bases, with 11 bases sitting between them. Germline values: CDR1 NNHNN, CDR2 SYGAGS (reference sequence). The CDR3 consists of 13 residues. The CDR3: CASGLRVDSDYTF. CDR3 bases read: TGTGCCAGCGGACTCAGGGTGGACTCCGACTACACC.

This clone was seen a single time. Each gene name is a mouse one. Read sequence stops 1 residue before the CDR3 end, and the germline J gene provides the missing end. This sequence joins TRBV5 and TRBJ1-2; the match to TRBD1 covers 7 bases. Germline CDR1 LGHNA, CDR2 YNLKQL (reference sequence). With V trimmed by 3 bases and J by 0 bases, 1 base remained unmatched. CDR3 length: 14 residues. The CDR3 sequence is CASSHGTANSDYTF. The covered CDR3 bases are TGTGCCAGCAGCCACGGGACAGCAAACTCCGACTACACC.

A note on this clone: Here the gene names and germline are mouse. The CDR3 extends 1 residue past the end of the read, so its final part is completed from the germline J gene. The chain joins TRBV31 to TRBJ2-7, with D perhaps TRBD2 (7 bases). Germline-derived CDR1 and CDR2 are GKSSPN and SITVG. CDR3 length: 16 amino acids. V was clipped by 1 base and J by 0 bases, with 16 bases between them. The CDR3 here is CAWSPLGARSSYEQYF. The sequenced CDR3 bases are TGTGCCTGGAGTCCCCTGGGGGCAAGGAGCTCCTATGAACAGTAC.